The 10 T cell receptor beta chains below were found in one sample sequenced in a study of shared clonotypes between healthy human individuals. TCRdb keeps only in-frame clones here, not all; method: immunoSEQ multiplex PCR. The data show about 120,000 clones, 55% to 70% seen once. The material sequenced was memory CD8+ T cells sorted from blood. This sample's subset: CD45RO+ cells pooled with CCR7-negative TemRA cells. Source of these receptors: a woman younger than 45 in good health.

This clone was seen many times. This sequence joins TRBV28 and TRBJ1-6; D is unclear. This CDR3 contains 12 residues. Trimming left V 5 bases short and J 12 bases short, with 11 bases between. Per the germline V gene, CDR1 is MDHEN and CDR2 is SYDVKM. Written as DNA, the CDR3 is TGTGCCAGCAGTCCGTTGAGAGGACCCCTCCACTTT. It specifies CASSPLRGPLHF.

This sequence joins TRBV28 and TRBJ1-3; D is undetermined. The CDR3 consists of 16 residues. The germline V gene encodes CDR1 MDHEN and CDR2 SYDVKM. V shed 5 bases and J shed 0 bases, with 14 bases lying between them. The CDR3 bases are TGTGCCAGCAGTCCTGTGGGTTTAAGCTCTGGAAACACCATATATTTT. Translated, it gives CASSPVGLSSGNTIYF.

CDR3 loop: CASSDRTNYNEQFF. The CDR3 bases are TGTGCCAGCAGCGACCGGACAAACTACAATGAGCAGTTCTTC. The chain employs TRBV5-4 and TRBJ2-1; the D gene is possibly TRBD1 (5 bases). CDR1 SGHNT and CDR2 YYREEE come from the germline V gene (reference sequence). The V end lost 4 bases, the J end lost 3 bases, and 11 bases lay between the germline ends. This CDR3 is built from 14 residues.

V is TRBV7-9 and J is TRBJ1-4; possibly TRBD1 for D (5 bases). The CDR3 has 16 amino acids. V dropped 5 bases and J dropped 0 bases, with 13 bases sitting between them. Germline assignment: CDR1 SEHNR and CDR2 FQNEAQ (reference sequence). The chain's CDR3 is CASSRGPTATNEKLFF. The CDR3 nucleotides read TGTGCCAGCAGCCGGGGACCGACCGCAACTAATGAAAAACTGTTTTTT.

The chain carries TRBV9 and TRBJ2-7; D uncertain. Germline assignment: CDR1 SGDLS and CDR2 YYNGEE. The CDR3 runs to 13 residues. V dropped 0 bases and J dropped 7 bases, with 11 bases sitting between them. The CDR3 region is CASSVDLPGEQYF. The CDR3, as DNA: TGTGCCAGCAGCGTAGACCTACCCGGGGAGCAGTACTTC.

The chain carries TRBV9 and TRBJ2-7; either TRBD1 or TRBD2 may supply D (5 bases each). Germline V gene sequence: CDR1 SGDLS, CDR2 YYNGEE. Trimming took 6 bases from V and 2 from J, leaving 15 bases between them. The CDR3 totals 14 residues. CDR3 DNA sequence: TGTGCCAGCACCCCCGGGACCAATCCCTACGAGCAGTACTTC. This gives the protein CASTPGTNPYEQYF.

The J gene is TRBJ1-1, the V gene TRBV14; D might be TRBD1 (5 bases). The CDR3 is made up of 13 amino acids. V lost 5 bases to trimming and J lost 7 bases, with 14 bases between them. Germline CDR1 SGHDN, CDR2 FVKESK. The CDR3 sequence: CASSLMVTGEAFF. In nucleotides, the CDR3 is TGTGCCAGCAGCTTGATGGTAACAGGTGAAGCTTTCTTT.

The J gene is TRBJ2-7, the V gene TRBV20-1; D gene ambiguous. This CDR3 has 10 residues. In germline, CDR1 is DFQATT, CDR2 SNEGSKA (reference sequence). V lost 4 bases, J lost 2 bases, and 3 bases lay in between. For the CDR3, the DNA is TGCAGTGCTATGCCCTACGAGCAGTACTTC. It translates to CSAMPYEQYF.

The rearrangement links TRBV5-1 to TRBJ2-1; 7 nucleotides line up with TRBD1. Looked up from germline, CDR1 is SGHRS and CDR2 is YFSETQ. The CDR3 extends over 14 amino acids. V trimming: 0 bases; J trimming: 10 bases; junction bases outside the gene matches: 7. CDR3 DNA sequence: TGCGCCAGCAGCTTGGCTGAGGGGGCGCGGGAGCAGTTCTTC. Amino acid sequence: CASSLAEGAREQFF.

This clone was counted at least ten times. The chain employs TRBV6-1 and TRBJ2-3; TRBD1 or TRBD2 may be the D gene (7 bases each). V was shortened by 3 bases and J by 4 bases, with 14 bases between the two germline ends. CDR1 is MNHNS and CDR2 is SASEGT in the germline V gene. The CDR3 totals 15 residues. Here the CDR3 DNA reads TGTGCCAGCAGTGAGGGGCAGGGGGGGGCAGATACGCAGTATTTT. Protein sequence: CASSEGQGGADTQYF.